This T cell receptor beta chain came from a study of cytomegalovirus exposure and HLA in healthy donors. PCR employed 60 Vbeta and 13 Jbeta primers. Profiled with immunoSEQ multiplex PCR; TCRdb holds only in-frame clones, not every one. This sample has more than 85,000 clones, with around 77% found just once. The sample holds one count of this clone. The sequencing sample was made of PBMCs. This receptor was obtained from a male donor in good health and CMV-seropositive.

The CDR3 spells CAWSGGGPQHF. The CDR3 region has the DNA TGTGCCTGGAGCGGCGGGGGGCCCCAGCATTTT. The chain recombines TRBV30 with TRBJ1-5; the D gene is possibly TRBD1 (5 bases). V was clipped by 3 bases and J by 9 bases, with 9 bases between them. The CDR3 loop spans 11 amino acids. Germline assignment: CDR1 GTSNPN and CDR2 SVGIG (reference sequence).